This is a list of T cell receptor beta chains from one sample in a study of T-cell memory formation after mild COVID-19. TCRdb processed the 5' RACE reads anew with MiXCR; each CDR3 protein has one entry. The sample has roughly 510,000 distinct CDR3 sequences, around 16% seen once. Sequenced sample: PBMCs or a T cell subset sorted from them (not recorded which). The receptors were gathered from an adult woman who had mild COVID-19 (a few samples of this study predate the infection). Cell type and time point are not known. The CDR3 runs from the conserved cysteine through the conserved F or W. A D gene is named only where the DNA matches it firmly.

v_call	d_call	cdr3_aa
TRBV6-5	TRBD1	CASSRRTGSNEKLFF
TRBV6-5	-	CASTRVQGNEQFF
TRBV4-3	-	CASSQDPPGQNYGYTF
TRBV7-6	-	CASSLEGPNTGELFF
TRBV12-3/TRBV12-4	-	CASRAGWADSPLHF
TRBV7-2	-	CASSLDEVSVGNTIYF
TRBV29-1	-	CSALMTLLATEAFF
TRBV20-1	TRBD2	CSARDEASGRFSDTQYF
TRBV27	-	CASSLGSGPPYNEQFF
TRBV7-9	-	CASSSSGQSSYEQYF
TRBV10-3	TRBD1	CAISEPGQGFNEQFF
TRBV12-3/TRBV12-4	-	CASSPFDQGQKLFF
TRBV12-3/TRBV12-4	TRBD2	CASKVAGLYEQFF
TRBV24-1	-	CATSGGSTDTQYF
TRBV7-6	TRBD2	CASSARLAFHTGELFF
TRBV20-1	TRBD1	CSARGTGEQETQYF
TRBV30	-	CAWTSRGWVNSPLHF
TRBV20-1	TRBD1	CSARARQGANTGELFF
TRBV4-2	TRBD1	CASSQEGTGGLLSPLHF
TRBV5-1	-	CASSLEANYGYTF
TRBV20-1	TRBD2	CSAPTSGGLYNEQFF
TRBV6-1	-	CASSEGGQGLANVLTF
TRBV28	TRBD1	CASSADRGLNYGYTF
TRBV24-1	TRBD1	CATSDGDRHRETQYF
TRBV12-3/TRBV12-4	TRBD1	CASSKGQVYEQYF
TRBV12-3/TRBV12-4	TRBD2	CASRVLIWGLADNEQFF
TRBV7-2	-	CASSLNNPGFWYF
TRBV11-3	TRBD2	CASSSRLAGGPYEQFF
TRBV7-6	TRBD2	CASSPLAGPTGELFF
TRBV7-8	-	CASSLDNPGGFMGLNTEAFF
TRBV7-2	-	CASSLDAHSNQPQHF
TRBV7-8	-	CASSPPTNPSDTQYF
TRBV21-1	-	CASSRTGREQYF
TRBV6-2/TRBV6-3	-	CASSYSRDWSYEQYF
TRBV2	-	CASLAVQETQYF
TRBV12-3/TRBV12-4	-	CASSPTGLGEQYF
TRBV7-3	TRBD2	CASSRGTSGRNTQYF
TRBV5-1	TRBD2	CASGTSGNTGELFF
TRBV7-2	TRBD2	CASSSSAGVPYEQYF
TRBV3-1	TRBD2	CASSHIGTSGEDGELFF
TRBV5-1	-	CASSLDKDYGYTF
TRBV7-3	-	CASSATRYNEQFF
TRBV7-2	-	CASRPYPGNTIYF
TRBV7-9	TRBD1	CAIVRDRESGELFF
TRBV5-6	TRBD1	CASSWMGGTVSYEQYF
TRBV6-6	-	CASSSLLSRVSYEQYF